The clone carrying this TCR beta chain has a handful of counts. Germline V CDR1 and CDR2: MNHEY, SVGEGT. Germline trimming cut 3 bases from V and 7 bases from J; bases unmatched to any gene: 8. This CDR3 comprises 14 residues. TCRdb re-analyzed the PCR reads through MiXCR. Of roughly 23,000 clones in the sample, under 25% were seen once. The record originates from a study of metastatic and nonmetastatic thyroid tumors. Before thyroid surgery, none of the patients had received any treatment. The gene calls are TRBV6-2 or TRBV6-3 and TRBJ2-5; 7 nucleotides match TRBD1. The origin of this receptor is a male donor with papillary thyroid cancer or a benign thyroid nodule (not recorded which). Some clones in this sample may be carry-over from other donors' samples. What was sequenced was blood. For the CDR3, the DNA is TGTGCCAGCAGTTATTCGACAGGGACGGGGACCCAGTACTTC. It specifies CASSYSTGTGTQYF.